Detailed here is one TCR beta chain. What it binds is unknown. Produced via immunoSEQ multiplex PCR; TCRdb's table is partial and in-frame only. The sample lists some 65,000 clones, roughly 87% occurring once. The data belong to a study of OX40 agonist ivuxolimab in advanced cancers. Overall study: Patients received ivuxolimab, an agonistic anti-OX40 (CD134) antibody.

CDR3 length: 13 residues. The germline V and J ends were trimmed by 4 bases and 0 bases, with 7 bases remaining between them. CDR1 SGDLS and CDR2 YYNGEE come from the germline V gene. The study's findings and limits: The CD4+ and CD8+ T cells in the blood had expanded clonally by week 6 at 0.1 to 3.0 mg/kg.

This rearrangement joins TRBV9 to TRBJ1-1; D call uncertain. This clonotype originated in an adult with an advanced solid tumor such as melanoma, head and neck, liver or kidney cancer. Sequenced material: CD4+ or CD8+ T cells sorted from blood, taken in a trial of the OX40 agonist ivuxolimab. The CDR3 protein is CASSPRLNTEAFF. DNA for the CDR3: TGTGCCAGCAGCCCGCGACTGAACACTGAAGCTTTCTTT.